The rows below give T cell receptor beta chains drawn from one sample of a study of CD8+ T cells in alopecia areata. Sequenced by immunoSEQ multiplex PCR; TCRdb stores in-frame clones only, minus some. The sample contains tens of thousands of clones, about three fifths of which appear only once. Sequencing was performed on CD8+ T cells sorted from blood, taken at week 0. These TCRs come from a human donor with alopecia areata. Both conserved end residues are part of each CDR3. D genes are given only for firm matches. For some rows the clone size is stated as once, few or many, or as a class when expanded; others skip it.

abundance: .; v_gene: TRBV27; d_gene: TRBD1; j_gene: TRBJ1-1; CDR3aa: CASSTPGQMNTEAFF; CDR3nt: TGTGCCAGCAGTACACCGGGACAGATGAACACTGAAGCTTTCTTT
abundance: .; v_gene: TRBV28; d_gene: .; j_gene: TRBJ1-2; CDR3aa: CASSSRRRGYGYTF; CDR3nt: TGTGCCAGCAGCTCCAGGCGGCGGGGCTATGGCTACACCTTC
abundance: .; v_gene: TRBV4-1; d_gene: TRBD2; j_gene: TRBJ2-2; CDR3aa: CASSQLMGGSGELFF; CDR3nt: TGCGCCAGCAGCCAATTGATGGGGGGGAGCGGGGAGCTGTTTTTT
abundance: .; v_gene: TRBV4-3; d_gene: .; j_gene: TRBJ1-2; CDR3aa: CASSQAGGDYGYTF; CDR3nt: TGCGCCAGCAGCCAAGCCGGGGGTGACTATGGCTACACCTTC
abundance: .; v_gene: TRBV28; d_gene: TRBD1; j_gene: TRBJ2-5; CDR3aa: CASSLRQGRYQETQYF; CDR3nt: TGTGCCAGCAGCCTCAGACAGGGCCGGTACCAAGAGACCCAGTACTTC
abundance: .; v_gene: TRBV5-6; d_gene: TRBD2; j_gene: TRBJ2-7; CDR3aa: CASSLLAGPYEQYF; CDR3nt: TGTGCCAGCAGCTTGTTAGCGGGACCTTACGAGCAGTACTTC
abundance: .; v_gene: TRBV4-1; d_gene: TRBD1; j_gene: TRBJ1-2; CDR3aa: CASSQVQGAGYGYTF; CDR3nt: TGCGCCAGCAGCCAGGTACAGGGGGCTGGTTATGGCTACACCTTC
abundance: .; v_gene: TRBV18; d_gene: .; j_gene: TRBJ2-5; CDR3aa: CASSPGRAGSQETQYF; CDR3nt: TGTGCCAGCTCACCCGGTCGGGCGGGATCCCAAGAGACCCAGTACTTC
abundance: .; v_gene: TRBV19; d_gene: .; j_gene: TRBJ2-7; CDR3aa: CASSKGLSLYEQYF; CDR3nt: TGTGCCAGTAGTAAGGGTCTGAGCCTCTACGAGCAGTACTTC
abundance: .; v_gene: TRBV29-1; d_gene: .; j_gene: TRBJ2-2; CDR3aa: CSVGGYGELFF; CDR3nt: TGCAGCGTTGGGGGTTACGGGGAGCTGTTTTTT
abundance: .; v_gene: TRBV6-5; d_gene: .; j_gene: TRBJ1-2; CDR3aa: CASSSGGGVRGYTF; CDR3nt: TGTGCCAGCAGCTCGGGCGGGGGGGTGCGAGGCTACACCTTC
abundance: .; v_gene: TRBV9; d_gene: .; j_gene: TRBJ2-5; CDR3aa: CASSVGSNRYQETQYF; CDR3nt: TGTGCCAGCAGCGTAGGATCCAATAGGTACCAAGAGACCCAGTACTTC
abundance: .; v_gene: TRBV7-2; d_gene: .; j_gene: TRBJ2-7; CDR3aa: CASSYGGSYEQYF; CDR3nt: TGTGCCAGCAGCTACGGGGGATCCTACGAGCAGTACTTC
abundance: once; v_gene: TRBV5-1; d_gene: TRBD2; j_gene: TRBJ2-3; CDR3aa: CASSHGLVNTDTQYF; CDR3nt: TGCGCCAGCAGCCACGGACTAGTGAACACAGATACGCAGTATTTT
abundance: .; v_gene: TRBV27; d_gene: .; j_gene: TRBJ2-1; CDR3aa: CASSLWGDSYNEQFF; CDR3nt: TGTGCCAGCAGTTTATGGGGGGACTCCTACAATGAGCAGTTCTTC
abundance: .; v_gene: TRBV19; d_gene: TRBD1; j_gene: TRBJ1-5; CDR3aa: CASTSGTGDNQPQHF; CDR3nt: TGTGCCAGTACATCTGGGACAGGGGACAATCAGCCCCAGCATTTT
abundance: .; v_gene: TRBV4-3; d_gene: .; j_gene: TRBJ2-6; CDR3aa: CASSQDPFAGANVLTF; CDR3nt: TGCGCCAGCAGCCAAGATCCTTTCGCTGGGGCCAACGTCCTGACTTTC
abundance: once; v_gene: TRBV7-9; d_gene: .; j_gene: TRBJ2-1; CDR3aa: CASSSDFWGYNEQFF; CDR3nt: TGTGCCAGCAGCTCCGACTTTTGGGGGTACAATGAGCAGTTCTTC
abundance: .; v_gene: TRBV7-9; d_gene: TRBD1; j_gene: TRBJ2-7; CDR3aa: CASSPGGYEQYF; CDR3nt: TGTGCCAGCAGCCCAGGGGGCTACGAGCAGTACTTC
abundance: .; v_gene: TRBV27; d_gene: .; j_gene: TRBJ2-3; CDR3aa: CAVGLFPDTQYF; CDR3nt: TGTGCCGTCGGTCTGTTCCCAGATACGCAGTATTTT
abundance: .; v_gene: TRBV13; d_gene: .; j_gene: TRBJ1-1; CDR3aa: CASSSVDSPDGTEAFF; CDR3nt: TGTGCCAGCAGCTCTGTGGACAGCCCAGACGGCACTGAAGCTTTCTTT
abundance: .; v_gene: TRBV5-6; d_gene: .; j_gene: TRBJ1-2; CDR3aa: CASSLWGSLGYTF; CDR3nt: TGTGCCAGCAGCTTGTGGGGGAGTCTCGGCTACACCTTC
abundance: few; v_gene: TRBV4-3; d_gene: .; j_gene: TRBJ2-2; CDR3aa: CASSQDKFYGVVPGELFF; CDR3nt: TGCGCCAGCAGCCAAGATAAGTTCTACGGGGTGGTCCCCGGGGAGCTGTTTTTT
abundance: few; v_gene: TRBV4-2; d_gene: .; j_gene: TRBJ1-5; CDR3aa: CASSQDSRDGPVSLDRPQHF; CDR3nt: TGTGCCAGCAGCCAAGATTCTAGGGACGGGCCGGTATCACTTGATCGCCCCCAGCATTTT
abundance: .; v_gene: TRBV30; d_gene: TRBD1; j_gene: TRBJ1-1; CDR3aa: CAWSYDRGTEAFF; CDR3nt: TGTGCCTGGAGTTATGACAGGGGCACTGAAGCTTTCTTT
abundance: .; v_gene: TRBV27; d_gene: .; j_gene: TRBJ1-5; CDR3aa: CASSRGDSNQPQHF; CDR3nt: TGTGCCAGCAGCCGGGGGGATAGCAATCAGCCCCAGCATTTT
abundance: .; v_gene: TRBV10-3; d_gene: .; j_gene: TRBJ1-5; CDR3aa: CASSDLLGAVGQPQHF; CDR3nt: TGTGCCAGCAGTGATTTGTTGGGGGCCGTCGGGCAGCCCCAGCATTTT
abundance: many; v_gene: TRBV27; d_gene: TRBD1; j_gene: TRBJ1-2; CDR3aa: CASSTGQGRENDGYTF; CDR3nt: TGTGCCAGCAGTACGGGACAGGGGAGGGAGAACGATGGCTACACCTTC
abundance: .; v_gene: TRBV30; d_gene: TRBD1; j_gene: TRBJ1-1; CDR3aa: CAWKIRGQYTEAFF; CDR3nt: TGTGCCTGGAAGATAAGGGGGCAATACACTGAAGCTTTCTTT
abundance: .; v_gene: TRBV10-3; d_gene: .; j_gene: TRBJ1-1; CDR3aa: CAITATGQNTEAFF; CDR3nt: TGTGCCATCACCGCAACAGGGCAGAACACTGAAGCTTTCTTT
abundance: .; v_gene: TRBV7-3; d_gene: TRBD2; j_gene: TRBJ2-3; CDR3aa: CASSLGTSGTDTQYF; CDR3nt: TGTGCCAGCAGCTTAGGGACTAGCGGTACAGATACGCAGTATTTT
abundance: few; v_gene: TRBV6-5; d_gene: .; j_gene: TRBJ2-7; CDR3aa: CASSSGTLEQYF; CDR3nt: TGTGCCAGCAGTTCAGGGACGCTCGAGCAGTACTTC
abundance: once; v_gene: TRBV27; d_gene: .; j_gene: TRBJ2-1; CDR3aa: CASSLSLGTGQFF; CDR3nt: TGTGCCAGCAGTTTATCGCTAGGCACGGGGCAGTTCTTC